This TCR beta chain was captured in a study of patients and donors after allogeneic stem cell transplantation. One entry per CDR3 protein, called by TCRdb with MiXCR from the RT-PCR reads. The data hold 25,000 to 30,000 distinct CDR3 sequences, with 7% to 8.5% observed a single time. Germline V CDR1 and CDR2: SGHRS, YFSETQ. This CDR3 is 16 amino acids long. The ends were cut back, 4 bases at V and 6 bases at J, with 19 bases in the middle. The rearrangement uses TRBV5-1 and TRBJ2-2; either TRBD1 or TRBD2 may fit D (6 bases each). The clonotype originates from a human donor who was either an allogeneic HSCT recipient or a stem cell or donor lymphocyte infusion donor (not recorded which). It is not recorded whose cells these are; they may come from a transplant donor. The material sequenced was blood, either unsorted or a sorted T cell fraction (not recorded which). The CDR3 sequence: CASSPAGGKGAGELFF. The DNA for the CDR3 is TGCGCCAGCAGCCCCGCCGGCGGGAAGGGGGCCGGGGAGCTGTTTTTT.